Reported below is one TCR beta chain. This clone was seen just once. This receptor's antigen is unknown. Within one base of it there is no much larger clone, and no base qualities were kept. The cohort was made up of hundreds of healthy bone marrow donors. At the time of sampling, every cohort member was nominally healthy, though immune exposures that went unrecorded were likely present. The donor was CMV seronegative and was included in the group of 352 seronegative cohort members. A peripheral blood sample was provided by each donor, and peripheral blood mononuclear cells were used for TCR beta sequencing. Genomic DNA extraction from the blood cell samples was performed with the Qiagen DNeasy Blood Extraction Kit. Libraries were constructed by the immunoSEQ multiplex PCR assay. For the multiplex PCR, a mixture combining 60 forward primers for TCR Vbeta segments and 13 reverse primers for TCR Jbeta segments was used. Amplification of the CDR3 region of rearranged TCR beta genes was performed with a multiplex PCR assay on genomic DNA. On the Illumina HiSeq System, the amplified TCR beta libraries were sequenced as 87-base-pair reads. Per the original workflow: Across the roughly 700 repertoires, a later analysis counted 78 million or so unique TCR beta chains, 9.5 million to 12 million of which were shared by at least two donors. A nearest-neighbor algorithm error-corrected the raw reads and collapsed the reads into unique sequences, merging closely related sequences to remove PCR and sequencing errors. CDR3 sequences were aligned to IMGT reference sequences to assign V, D and J gene segments. Each retained sequence needed at least a six-nucleotide match to both a V gene segment and a J gene segment. Rearrangements were classified as productive when the CDR3 lacked stop codons and remained in frame with V and J, and all other rearrangements were classified as non-productive. CDR3 was defined according to IMGT convention as the region running from the second conserved V-encoded cysteine to the conserved J-encoded phenylalanine. Sequences without an unambiguous match to a single V gene segment were excluded from the earlier analysis of 500 to 700 of the donors. An earlier analysis of almost 600 of the donors classified V segments as functional when productive rearrangements were above 56.7% and as segregating when the standard deviation between donors was above 5%. A statistical classification framework was built for diagnosing cytomegalovirus status from the catalog of TCR beta chain sequences. In a later analysis, TCR nucleotide sequences were compared against IMGT/GENE-DB human TR gene sequences so that V and J genes could be assigned. A later analysis assigned CDR3 sequences and most-parsimonious VDJ recombination scenarios with the TCRdist pipeline. A later analysis defined each TCR beta chain by its CDR3 amino acid sequence plus V-gene family, and excluded reads lacking a unique V-gene family. A later analysis removed 592 highly shared, low-generation-probability nucleotide sequences to deal with suspected cross-contamination and a sequencing artifact. A later analysis calculated a clonal expansion index for each public chain from normalized within-repertoire ranks of inferred template counts. In a later analysis, generation probabilities were computed with a VDJ recombination model fitted to out-of-frame rearrangements, and the resulting probabilities were checked against IGoR. In a later analysis, hypergeometric tests were used to score TCR-TCR, TCR-HLA and TCR-CMV co-occurrence, with a repertoire-size bias correction applied to TCR pairs. A later analysis estimated false discovery rates by permuting HLA or CMV assignments 20 times. In a later analysis, co-occurring TCRs were grouped with DBSCAN, and TCRdist sequence similarity was added when clustering was performed within HLA-allele-positive subsets. For co-occurrence clustering, repertoires with fewer than 30,000 or more than 120,000 public chains were excluded, along with five or six repertoires with anomalous nucleotide sharing. Entries here come from immuneACCESS through TCRdb and include only in-frame sequences with V and J called. Some clones fail to appear in such tables; in the studies checked, an unresolved V gene covers under half of the shortfall, and the cause of the remainder is unknown. The V and J calls and the clone size are those of that table, but D and trimming were determined from the DNA. The sample table lists some 99,000 clones, roughly 70% of them with a count of one. The ten largest account for around 2% of the sample.

The data derive from a study of cytomegalovirus exposure and HLA in healthy donors (dated by TCRdb to the late 2010s). Looking at the study overall: An earlier analysis of some 600 of the donors reported approximately 300 Gb of sequence data and 117 million unique TCR beta sequences obtained from about 179 million T cells. High-throughput TCR immunosequencing, statistical association of individual TCRs with disease status, and machine learning were combined to predict cytomegalovirus infection status. To decide whether each TCR beta V gene segment behaved as functional or pseudogenic, an earlier analysis of over 500 of the donors relied on high-throughput TCR beta sequencing. The study was designed to test whether signatures of past pathogen exposure could be identified by cataloging public T cell receptors. Among some 410 genotyped donors of the cohort, an average of roughly 230,000 unique TCR beta nucleotide sequences was sequenced per donor, of which 15% to 20% were non-productive. Typing coverage varied by locus: roughly 620-640 donors for A, B, C, DRB1 and DQB1; approximately 500 for DQA1; nearly 610 for DPA1; around 450 for DPB1. A later genetic analysis used genome-wide SNP genotypes for about 65% of the roughly 700 donors, treating that subset as a discovery cohort. The study used immunosequencing to profile the T cell repertoires of 600 to 850 subjects and linked those repertoires to cytomegalovirus serostatus. Donor age, sex, ethnicity and CMV serostatus were collected together with the repertoire data. All discovery cohort repertoires had been generated on a single sequencing platform. Rather than drawing on any new phenotypic data, the later analysis identified candidate immune exposures from TCR beta sequences and the way those sequences occurred across donors. Both class I and class II loci were covered by HLA typing, at four-digit resolution. A later analysis re-examined previously published TCR beta repertoires from roughly 720 donors and added high-resolution HLA genotyping to investigate patterns of TCR occurrence. Roughly 300 gigabases of sequencing data and around 80 million unique TCR sequences made up an early release that covered under 750 HLA-typed donors. Along with the roughly 670-subject first cohort, a separate validation cohort of more than 90 different subjects was used. The genetic ancestry cluster associated with self-reported Caucasian donors included over 80% of the roughly 360 genotyped donors. Because of strong linkage in the cohort, four to six DR-DQ haplotypes were treated as single units for association and clustering. Study-wide conclusions, independent of this receptor: An earlier analysis of approximately 570 of the donors showed that most TCR beta V segments appeared in productive rearrangements either about 87% or about 30% of the time, which broadly matched IMGT annotations. Correlated functional status among segregating V segments might reflect linkage disequilibrium, but an unknown experimental factor could not be ruled out. A later analysis reported that several top co-occurrence clusters appeared linked to parvovirus B19, influenza, CMV and Epstein-Barr virus. According to a later analysis, TCR association rates differed among HLA loci, with DRB1 alleles showing the most associated TCRs and HLA-C alleles showing the fewest. Because counts were too low, 15 to 20 rarely observed V segments, including chromosome 9 orphons, were excluded from the earlier analysis of about 500 of the donors. HLA typing was unavailable for some donors at each locus, so association tests used only the typed subset. In vitro tests confirmed that a few of the cytomegalovirus-associated TCR beta chains recognize cytomegalovirus antigens. A later analysis found that most CMV-associated TCR beta chains appeared HLA-restricted, with HLA associations seemingly driven largely by CMV exposure. In both the original and validation cohorts, the classifier was reported to diagnose cytomegalovirus status with high specificity and sensitivity. Immune exposure information for the cohort was limited to CMV serostatus. The authors suggested that the approach could potentially be generalized to other disease states and immunological phenotypes. A cluster of highly shared sequence variants was judged likely to represent a technical artifact of the sequencing pipeline. Most TCR sequences were observed very rarely across donors, whereas some public TCRs were present in many individuals. Some IMGT-functional V segments, including TRBV6-2 and TRBV6-3, could not be distinguished by the 87-base-pair reads and were therefore excluded. In a later genetic analysis, fewer N-insertions in productive TCRs were reported among donors in an Asian-associated ancestry cluster than the roughly 700-donor mean. A further reported finding was that TCR beta sequences accurately predicted the HLA-A and HLA-B alleles for most subjects in the first cohort. This cohort had only TCR beta chains sequenced, and the lack of alpha or paired-chain data limited which features could be detected. In a later analysis, HLA-associated TCR beta chains showed more clonal expansion and lower generation probabilities than non-associated chains that were equally common. Specific HLA alleles were associated with roughly 17,000 TCR beta sequences at a false discovery rate of 0.05 in a later analysis. The study listed 150 to 200 TCR beta chains as associated with cytomegalovirus. An association between a missense DCLRE1C variant and V-gene and J-gene trimming of TCR beta chains was found in a later genetic analysis and replicated in an independent cohort. Sequencing depth was assumed to be roughly uniform across donors in the presence/absence analyses, though that assumption may not hold. When HLA alleles, especially DR and DQ, strongly co-occurred, attributing TCR associations to individual alleles was difficult.

The CDR3 runs 17 amino acids, cysteine and phenylalanine included. Only the CDR3 region is kept as DNA, spanning 51 bases read in frame from base 1. From the germline V gene, CDR1 is LGHNA and CDR2 is YNFKEQ. V is shortened by 1 base, J by 0 bases, and the region joining them spans 10 bases. The rearranged chain carries TRBV4-2 and TRBJ2-6; a weak D assignment points to TRBD2 (6 bases agree). Sequencing was performed on PBMCs. This sequence was found in a male donor in good health and CMV-seronegative. CDR3 sequence: CASSQAGGISGANVLTF. In nucleotide form, the sequence is TGTGCCAGCAGCCAAGCCGGGGGAATCTCTGGGGCCAACGTCCTGACTTTC.